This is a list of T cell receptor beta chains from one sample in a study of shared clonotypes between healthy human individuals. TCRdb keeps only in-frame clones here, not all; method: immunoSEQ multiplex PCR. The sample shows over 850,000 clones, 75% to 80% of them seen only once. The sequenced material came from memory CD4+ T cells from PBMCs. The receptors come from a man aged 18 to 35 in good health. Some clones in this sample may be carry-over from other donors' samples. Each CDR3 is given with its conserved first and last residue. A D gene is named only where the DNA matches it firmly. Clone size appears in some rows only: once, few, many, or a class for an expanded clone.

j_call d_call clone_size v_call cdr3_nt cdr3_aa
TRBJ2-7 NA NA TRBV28 TGTGCCAGCAGTGTGACAGAATACGAGCAGTACTTC CASSVTEYEQYF
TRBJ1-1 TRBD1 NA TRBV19 TGTGCCAGTATTTCGGGACAGGGAATGAACACTGAAGCTTTCTTT CASISGQGMNTEAFF
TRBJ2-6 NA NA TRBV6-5 TGTGCCAGCAGTTACTCCAGCAGCTCTGGGGCCAACGTCCTGACTTTC CASSYSSSSGANVLTF
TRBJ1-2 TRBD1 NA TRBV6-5 TGTGCCAGCAGTTACAGTAAGGGGGCCTACTCTGGCTACACCTTC CASSYSKGAYSGYTF
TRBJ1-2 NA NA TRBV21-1 TGTGCCAGCAGCCCTCAGAGAGGTGAGAGGACCTTC CASSPQRGERTF
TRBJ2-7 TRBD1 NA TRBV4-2 TGTGCCAGCAGCCGCGGGACAGGGGCCTACGAGCAGTACTTC CASSRGTGAYEQYF
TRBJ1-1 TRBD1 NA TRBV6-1 TGTGCCAGCAGTCCCCGAGGACAGGGTACCACTGAAGCTTTCTTT CASSPRGQGTTEAFF
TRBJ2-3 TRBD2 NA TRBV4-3 TGCGCCAGCAGCCAAGGGACTAGCGGCCACACAGATACGCAGTATTTT CASSQGTSGHTDTQYF
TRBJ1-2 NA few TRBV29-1 TGCAGCGTAGCGGCCCGAGGCCTTAACTATGGCTACACCTTC CSVAARGLNYGYTF
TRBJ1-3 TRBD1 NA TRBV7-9 TGCGCCAGCAGCCAAGAAGGACTGCAACGGACAGGCCCTGGAAACACCATATATTTT CASSQEGLQRTGPGNTIYF
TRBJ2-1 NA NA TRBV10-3 TGTGCCATCAGTGCGGCTCTGAATGAGCAGTTCTTC CAISAALNEQFF
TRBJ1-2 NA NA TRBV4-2 TGTGCCAGCAGCCTATACGGGGAAGGTAGCTACACCTTC CASSLYGEGSYTF
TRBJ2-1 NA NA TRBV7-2 TGTGCCAGCAGCCTACTAAGGCGGGACCGCTGGCGGAATGAGCAGTTCTTC CASSLLRRDRWRNEQFF
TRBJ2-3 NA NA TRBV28 TGTGCCAGCAGTTTACTCAGGGCCCCAGATACGCAGTATTTT CASSLLRAPDTQYF
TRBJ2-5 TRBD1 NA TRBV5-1 TGCGCCAGCAGCCCTGGGACAGGGTGGGGCGAGACCCAGTACTTC CASSPGTGWGETQYF
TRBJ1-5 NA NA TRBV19 TGTGCCAGTAGTATAGCCGGGGCCGTACTCTATAGCAATCAGCCCCAGCATTTT CASSIAGAVLYSNQPQHF
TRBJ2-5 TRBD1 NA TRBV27 TGTGCCAGCAGTTGGGACAGGGATAGTCAGACCCAGTACTTC CASSWDRDSQTQYF
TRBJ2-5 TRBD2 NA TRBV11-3 TGTGCCAGCAGCTCAGCGGGAGCGGGAGAGACCCAGTACTTC CASSSAGAGETQYF
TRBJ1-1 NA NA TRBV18 TGTGCCAGCTCACTTTCCGTGGGGGCCACTGAAGCTTTCTTT CASSLSVGATEAFF
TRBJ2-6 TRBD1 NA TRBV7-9 TGTGCCAGCAGCTTGACAGGGGCTGGGGCCAACGTCCTGACTTTC CASSLTGAGANVLTF
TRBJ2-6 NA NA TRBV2 TGTGCCAGCAGCCCCGCCAGGCATATCTCTGGGGCCAACGTCCTGACTTTC CASSPARHISGANVLTF
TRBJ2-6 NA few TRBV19 TGTGCCAGTAGTGATGGCGCAGGGGTACATAGTGGGGCCAACGTCCTGACTTTC CASSDGAGVHSGANVLTF
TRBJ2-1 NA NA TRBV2 TGTGCCAGTAGGGATTCTGCGGGCGAGCAGTTCTTC CASRDSAGEQFF
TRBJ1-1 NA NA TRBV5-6 TGTGCCAGCAACGGGGTCATGAACACTGAAGCTTTCTTT CASNGVMNTEAFF
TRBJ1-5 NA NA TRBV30 TGTGCCTGGGGGAGGGGCAATCAGCCCCAGCATTTT CAWGRGNQPQHF
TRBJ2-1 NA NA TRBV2 TGTGCCAGCAGTGAAGCGGCCTATGAGCAGTTCTTC CASSEAAYEQFF
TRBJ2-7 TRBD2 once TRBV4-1 TGCGCCAGCAGCCAAGATCGGGGGGACTTCTACGAGCAGTACTTC CASSQDRGDFYEQYF
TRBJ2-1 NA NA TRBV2 TGTGCCAGCCGACTAGAGCCTCTGGACAATGAGCAGTTCTTC CASRLEPLDNEQFF
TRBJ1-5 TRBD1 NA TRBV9 TGTGCCAGCAGCCCGGGACAGGGATCGAGTCAGCCCCAGCATTTT CASSPGQGSSQPQHF
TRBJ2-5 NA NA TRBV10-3 TGTGCCATCAGTGAGCAGGACGGCTCCTTCAGGACCCAGTACTTC CAISEQDGSFRTQYF
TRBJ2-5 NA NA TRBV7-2 TGTGCCAGCAGCTTAGGCTCCGTTGAGACCCAGTACTTC CASSLGSVETQYF